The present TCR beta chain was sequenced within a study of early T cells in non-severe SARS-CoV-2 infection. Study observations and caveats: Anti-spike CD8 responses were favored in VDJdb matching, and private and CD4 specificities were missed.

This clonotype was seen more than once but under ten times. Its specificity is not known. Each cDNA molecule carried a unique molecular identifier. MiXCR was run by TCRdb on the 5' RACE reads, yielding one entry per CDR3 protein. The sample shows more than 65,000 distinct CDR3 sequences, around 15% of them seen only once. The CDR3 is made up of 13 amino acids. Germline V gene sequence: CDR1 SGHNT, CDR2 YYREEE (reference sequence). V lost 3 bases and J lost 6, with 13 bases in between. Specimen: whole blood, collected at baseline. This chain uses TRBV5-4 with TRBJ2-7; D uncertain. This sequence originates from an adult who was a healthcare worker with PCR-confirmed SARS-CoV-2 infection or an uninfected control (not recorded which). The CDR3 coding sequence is TGTGCCAGCAGCTCTAGGGCCTGGGGCGAGCAGTACTTC. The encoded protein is CASSSRAWGEQYF.